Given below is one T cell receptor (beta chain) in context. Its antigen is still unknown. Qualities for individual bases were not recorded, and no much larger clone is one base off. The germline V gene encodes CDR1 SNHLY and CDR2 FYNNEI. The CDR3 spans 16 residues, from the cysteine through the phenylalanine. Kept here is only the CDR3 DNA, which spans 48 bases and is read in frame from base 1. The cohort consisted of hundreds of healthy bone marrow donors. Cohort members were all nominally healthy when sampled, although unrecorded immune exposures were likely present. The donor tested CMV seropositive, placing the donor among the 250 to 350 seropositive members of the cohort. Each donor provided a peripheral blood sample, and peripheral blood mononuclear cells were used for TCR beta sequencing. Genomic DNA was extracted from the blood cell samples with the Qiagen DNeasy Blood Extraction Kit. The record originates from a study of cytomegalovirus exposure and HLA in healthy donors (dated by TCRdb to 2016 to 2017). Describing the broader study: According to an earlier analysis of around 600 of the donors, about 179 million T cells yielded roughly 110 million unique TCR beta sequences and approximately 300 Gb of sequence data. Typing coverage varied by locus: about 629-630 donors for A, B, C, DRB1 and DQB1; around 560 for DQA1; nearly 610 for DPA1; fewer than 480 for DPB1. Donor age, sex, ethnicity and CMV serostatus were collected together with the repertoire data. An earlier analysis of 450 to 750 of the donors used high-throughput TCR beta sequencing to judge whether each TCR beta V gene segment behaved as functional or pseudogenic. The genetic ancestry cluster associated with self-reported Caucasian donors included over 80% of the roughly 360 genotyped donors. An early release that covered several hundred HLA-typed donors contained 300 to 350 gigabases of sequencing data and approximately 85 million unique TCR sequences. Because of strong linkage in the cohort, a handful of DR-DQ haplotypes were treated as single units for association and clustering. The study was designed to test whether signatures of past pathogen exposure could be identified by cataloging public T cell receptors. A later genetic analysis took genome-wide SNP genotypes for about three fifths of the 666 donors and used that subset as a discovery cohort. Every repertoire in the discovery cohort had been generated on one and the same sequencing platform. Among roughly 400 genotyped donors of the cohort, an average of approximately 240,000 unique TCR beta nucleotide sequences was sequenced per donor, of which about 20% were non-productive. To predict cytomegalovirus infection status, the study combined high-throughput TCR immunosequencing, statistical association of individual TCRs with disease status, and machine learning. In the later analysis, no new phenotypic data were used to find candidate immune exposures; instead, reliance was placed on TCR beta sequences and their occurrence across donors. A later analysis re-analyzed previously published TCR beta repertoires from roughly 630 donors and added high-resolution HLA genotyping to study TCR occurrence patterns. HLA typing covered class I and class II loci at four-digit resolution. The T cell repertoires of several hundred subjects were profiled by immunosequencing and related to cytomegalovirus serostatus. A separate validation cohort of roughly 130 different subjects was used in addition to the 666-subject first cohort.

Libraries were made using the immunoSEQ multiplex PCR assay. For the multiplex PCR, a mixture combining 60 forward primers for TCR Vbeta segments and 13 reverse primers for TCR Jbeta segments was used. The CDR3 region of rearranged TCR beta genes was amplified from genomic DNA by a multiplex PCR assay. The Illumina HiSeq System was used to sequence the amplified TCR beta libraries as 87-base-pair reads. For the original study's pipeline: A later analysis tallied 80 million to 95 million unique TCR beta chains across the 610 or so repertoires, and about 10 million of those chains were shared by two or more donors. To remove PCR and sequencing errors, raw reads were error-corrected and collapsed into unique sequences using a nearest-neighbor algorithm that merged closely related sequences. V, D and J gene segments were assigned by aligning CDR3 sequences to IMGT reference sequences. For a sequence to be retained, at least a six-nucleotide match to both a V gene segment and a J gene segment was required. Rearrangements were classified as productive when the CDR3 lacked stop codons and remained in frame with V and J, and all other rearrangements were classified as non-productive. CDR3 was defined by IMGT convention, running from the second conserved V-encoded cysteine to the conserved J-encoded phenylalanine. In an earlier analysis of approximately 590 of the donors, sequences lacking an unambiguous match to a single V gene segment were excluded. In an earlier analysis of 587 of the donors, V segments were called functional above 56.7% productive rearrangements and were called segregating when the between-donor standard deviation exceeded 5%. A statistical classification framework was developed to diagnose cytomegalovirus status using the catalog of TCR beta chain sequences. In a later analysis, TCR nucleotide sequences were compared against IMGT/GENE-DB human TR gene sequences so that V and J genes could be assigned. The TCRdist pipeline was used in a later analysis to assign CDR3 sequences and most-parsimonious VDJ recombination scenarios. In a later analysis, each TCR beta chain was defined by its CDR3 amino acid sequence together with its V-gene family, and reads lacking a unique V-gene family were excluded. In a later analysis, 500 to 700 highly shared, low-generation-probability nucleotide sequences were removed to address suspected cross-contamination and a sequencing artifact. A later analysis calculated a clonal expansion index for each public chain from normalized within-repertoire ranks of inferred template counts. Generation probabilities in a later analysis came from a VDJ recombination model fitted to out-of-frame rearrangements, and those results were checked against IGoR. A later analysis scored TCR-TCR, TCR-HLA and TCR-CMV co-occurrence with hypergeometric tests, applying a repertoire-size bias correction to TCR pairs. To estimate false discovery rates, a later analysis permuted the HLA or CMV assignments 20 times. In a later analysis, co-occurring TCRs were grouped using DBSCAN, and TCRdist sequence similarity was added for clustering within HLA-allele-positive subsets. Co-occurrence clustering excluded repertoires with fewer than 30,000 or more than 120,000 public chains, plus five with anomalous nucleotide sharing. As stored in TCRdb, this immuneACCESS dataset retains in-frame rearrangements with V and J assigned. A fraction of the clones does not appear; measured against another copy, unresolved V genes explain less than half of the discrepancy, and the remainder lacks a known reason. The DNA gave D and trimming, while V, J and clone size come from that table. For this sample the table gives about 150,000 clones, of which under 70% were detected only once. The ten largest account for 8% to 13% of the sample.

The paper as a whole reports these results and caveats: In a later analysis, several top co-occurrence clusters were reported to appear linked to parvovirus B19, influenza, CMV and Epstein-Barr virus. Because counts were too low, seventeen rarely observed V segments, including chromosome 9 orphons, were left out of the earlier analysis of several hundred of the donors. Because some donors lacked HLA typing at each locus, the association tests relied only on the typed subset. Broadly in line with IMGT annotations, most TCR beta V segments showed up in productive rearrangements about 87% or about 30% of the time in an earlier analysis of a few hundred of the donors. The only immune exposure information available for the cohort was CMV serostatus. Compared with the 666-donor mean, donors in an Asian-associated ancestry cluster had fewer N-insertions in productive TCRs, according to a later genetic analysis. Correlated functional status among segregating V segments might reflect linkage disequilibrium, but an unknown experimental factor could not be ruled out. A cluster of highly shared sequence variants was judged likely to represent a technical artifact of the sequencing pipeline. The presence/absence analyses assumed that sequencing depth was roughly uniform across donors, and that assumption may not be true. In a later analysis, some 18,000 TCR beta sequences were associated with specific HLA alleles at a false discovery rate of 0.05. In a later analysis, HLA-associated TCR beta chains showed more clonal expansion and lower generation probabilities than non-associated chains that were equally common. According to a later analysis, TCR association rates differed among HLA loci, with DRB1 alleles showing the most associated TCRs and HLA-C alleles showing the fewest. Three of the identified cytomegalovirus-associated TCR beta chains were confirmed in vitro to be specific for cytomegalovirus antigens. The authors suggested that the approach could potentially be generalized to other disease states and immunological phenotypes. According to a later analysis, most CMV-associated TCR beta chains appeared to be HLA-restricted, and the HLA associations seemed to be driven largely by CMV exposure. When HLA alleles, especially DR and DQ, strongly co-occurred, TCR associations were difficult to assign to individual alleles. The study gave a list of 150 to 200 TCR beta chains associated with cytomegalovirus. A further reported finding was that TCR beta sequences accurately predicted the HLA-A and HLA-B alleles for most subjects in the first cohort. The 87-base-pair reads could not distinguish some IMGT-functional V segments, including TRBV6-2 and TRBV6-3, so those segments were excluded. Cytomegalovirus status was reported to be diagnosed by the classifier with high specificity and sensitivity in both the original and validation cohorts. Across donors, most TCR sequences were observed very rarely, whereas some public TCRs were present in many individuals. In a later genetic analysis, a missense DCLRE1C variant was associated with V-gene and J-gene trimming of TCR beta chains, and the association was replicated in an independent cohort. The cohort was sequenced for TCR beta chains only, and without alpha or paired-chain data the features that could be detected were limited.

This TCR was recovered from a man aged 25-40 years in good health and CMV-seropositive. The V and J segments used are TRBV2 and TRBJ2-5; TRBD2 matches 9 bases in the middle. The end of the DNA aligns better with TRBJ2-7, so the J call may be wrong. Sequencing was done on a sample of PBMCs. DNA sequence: TGTGCCAGCAGTCCCGCGGGAGGGACAGAAACCTACGAGCAGTACTTC. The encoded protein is CASSPAGGTETYEQYF.